These T cell receptor beta chains were read from a single sample in a study of T cells in Graves' hyperthyroidism and ophthalmopathy. TCRdb re-called the multiplex PCR reads through MiXCR, storing one row per CDR3 protein. The sample records around 350,000 distinct CDR3 sequences, about a fifth being singletons. Sequenced input: blood. The receptors shown here come from a woman between 18 and 29 years old with Graves' hyperthyroidism. Both conserved end residues are part of each CDR3. The order of the fields is clone size, J gene, V gene, D gene, CDR3 DNA, CDR3 protein. A D gene is named only where the DNA matches it firmly. Only some rows state a clone size, as once, few, many or a class for expanded clones.

many	TRBJ1-1	TRBV10-3	.	TGTGCCATCAGTGAGTCAAGTAGCACTGAAGCTTTCTTT	CAISESSSTEAFF
.	TRBJ2-7	TRBV28	TRBD1	TGTGCCAGCAGTACCGACAGGGTAACCTACGAGCAGTACTTC	CASSTDRVTYEQYF
many	TRBJ1-5	TRBV7-2	.	TGTGCCAGCAGCTTAGGCGGGACCGTTGGTCAGCCCCAGCATTTT	CASSLGGTVGQPQHF
many	TRBJ1-5	TRBV19	TRBD1	TGTGCCAGTAGCCCACAGGGGATTAGCAATCAGCCCCAGCATTTT	CASSPQGISNQPQHF
few	TRBJ2-4	TRBV4-1	TRBD2	TGCGCCAGCAGCCAAGGTTTACTAGCGGGACGCAAAAACATTCAGTACTTC	CASSQGLLAGRKNIQYF
many	TRBJ1-1	TRBV3-1	.	TGTGCCAGCAGCCAAGGGACAGTGGGCACTGAAGCTTTCTTT	CASSQGTVGTEAFF
many	TRBJ2-7	TRBV20-1	TRBD1	TGCAGTACGCCCGGGACAGAATCTTCTACGGGGCCGAGAGAGCAGTACTTC	CSTPGTESSTGPREQYF
many	TRBJ1-5	TRBV6-1	.	TGTGCCAGCAGCCGTGGGCTTCATAGCAATCAGCCCCAGCATTTT	CASSRGLHSNQPQHF
many	TRBJ1-2	TRBV11-2	.	TGTGCCAGCAGACCGGCAAGCCTCGGAGATGGCTACACCTTC	CASRPASLGDGYTF
.	TRBJ1-1	TRBV3-1	.	TGTGCCAGCAGCCAAGACCCCAGGGGCGTGGGGCGGAACACTGAAGCTTTCTTT	CASSQDPRGVGRNTEAFF
.	TRBJ1-2	TRBV6-5	.	TGTGCCAGCAGTTACTCAAGGGTAACAGTGAAGTCCTATGGTTACACCTTC	CASSYSRVTVKSYGYTF
many	TRBJ2-5	TRBV6-5	.	TGTGCCAGCAGTTCCCCGACAGTGCGGGAGACCCAGTACTTC	CASSSPTVRETQYF
few	TRBJ1-1	TRBV19	.	TGTGCCAGTCGTTACGGCACTGAAGCTTTCTTT	CASRYGTEAFF
.	TRBJ2-2	TRBV6-2/TRBV6-3	.	TGTGCCAGCAGCCCAACCACCGGGACTGAGAACACCGGGGAGCTGTTTTTT	CASSPTTGTENTGELFF
many	TRBJ2-5	TRBV7-2	.	TGTGCCAGCAGCTACACACCGGACACCCAAGAGACCCAGTACTTC	CASSYTPDTQETQYF
many	TRBJ1-1	TRBV12-3/TRBV12-4	.	TGTGCCAGCAGTTTGGGAGGGGCGAACACTGAAGCTTTCTTT	CASSLGGANTEAFF
many	TRBJ2-2	TRBV9	.	TGTGCCAGCAGCGTTCGGACCGGGGCCGGGGAGCTGTTTTTT	CASSVRTGAGELFF
many	TRBJ2-7	TRBV7-3	.	TGTGCCAGCTCCTGGGACAACTCCTACGAGCAGTACTTC	CASSWDNSYEQYF
.	TRBJ1-1	TRBV28	.	TGTGCCACCGACTCCCCTGGGGGGCCGAACACTGAAGCTTTCTTT	CATDSPGGPNTEAFF
many	TRBJ1-1	TRBV29-1	.	TGCAGCGTCCTAGGGGGGAACACTGAAGCTTTCTTT	CSVLGGNTEAFF
many	TRBJ2-2	TRBV6-4	TRBD1	TGTGCCAGCAGTGACTCGTTTGAGACAGGGGAAACCGGGGAGCTGTTTTTT	CASSDSFETGETGELFF
many	TRBJ1-1	TRBV30	.	TGTGCCTGGAGTGTACTCCCTAATATGAACACTGAAGCTTTCTTT	CAWSVLPNMNTEAFF
.	TRBJ2-3	TRBV6-1	.	TGTGCCAGCAGGGCCGGGACATTCGACACAGATACGCAGTATTTT	CASRAGTFDTDTQYF
few	TRBJ1-1	TRBV11-1	.	TGTGCCAGCAGCTTAATCGCTAACGTCGAGGGCACTGAAGCTTTCTTT	CASSLIANVEGTEAFF
many	TRBJ1-1	TRBV15	.	TGTGCCACCTCGACCCCGAGGACTGAAGCTTTCTTT	CATSTPRTEAFF
few	TRBJ1-2	TRBV19	TRBD1	TGTGCCAGTAGTGCCGACAGGGGCGGGTATGGCTACACCTTC	CASSADRGGYGYTF
.	TRBJ2-5	TRBV6-1	TRBD2	TGTGCCTCCCGCTTGGAGCGGGGCGGGGAGACCCAGTACTTC	CASRLERGGETQYF
.	TRBJ2-6	TRBV6-1	TRBD1	TGTGCCAGCCGAAAACGGGACAGCTTCTCTGGGGCCAACGTCCTGACTTTC	CASRKRDSFSGANVLTF
many	TRBJ1-5	TRBV13	.	TGTGCCAGCAGCTTAGGGACAGAGGATCAGCCCCAGCATTTT	CASSLGTEDQPQHF
many	TRBJ2-7	TRBV6-5	.	TGTGCCAGCAGGGGCTCCGGGCCCTACTACGAGCAGTACTTC	CASRGSGPYYEQYF
.	TRBJ1-1	TRBV5-5	.	TGTGCCAGCAGCGACATTAAGAGGGGCGTGAGAACTGAAGCTTTCTTT	CASSDIKRGVRTEAFF
many	TRBJ2-5	TRBV12-3/TRBV12-4	.	TGTGCCAGCAGTTTAGAGTCGGGAGCGTGGGAGACCCAGTACTTC	CASSLESGAWETQYF
.	TRBJ1-2	TRBV18	.	TGTGCCAGCTCACCACTCCCCCGGTCCCCGGCTGACTATGGCTACACCTTC	CASSPLPRSPADYGYTF
many	TRBJ1-2	TRBV28	.	TGTGCCAGCAATCGGGTCGCCTATGGCTACACCTTC	CASNRVAYGYTF
many	TRBJ2-2	TRBV13	.	TGTGCCAGCAGCTCAACCTCGGGACCTTTATCCGGGGAGCTGTTTTTT	CASSSTSGPLSGELFF
many	TRBJ1-1	TRBV30	.	TGTGCCTGGAGTGTACCCGCCAGGGCGAACACTGAAGCTTTCTTT	CAWSVPARANTEAFF
many	TRBJ2-7	TRBV12-3/TRBV12-4	TRBD2	TGTGCCAGCAGTTCTGGGGAGGGTCCTCCCTACGAGCAGTACTTC	CASSSGEGPPYEQYF
many	TRBJ1-2	TRBV6-1	.	TGTGCCAGCAGGACCACAGGGAAAGGTGGCTACACCTTC	CASRTTGKGGYTF
many	TRBJ2-7	TRBV6-4	TRBD2	TGTGCCAGCAGTCGGGAGGGACTAGCGGGGGTCACCTACGAGCAGTACTTC	CASSREGLAGVTYEQYF
many	TRBJ1-1	TRBV12-3/TRBV12-4	.	TGTGCCAGCAGTTTTGGCGACCTACCTACTGAAGCTTTCTTT	CASSFGDLPTEAFF
few	TRBJ2-5	TRBV6-1	.	TGTGCCAGCAGTGAAGGGCTGAGGGAGACCCAGTACTTC	CASSEGLRETQYF
.	TRBJ2-7	TRBV30	.	TGTGCCTGGAGTGTCGCGTTGGGGGGCTCCTACGAGCAGTACTTC	CAWSVALGGSYEQYF
many	TRBJ2-7	TRBV4-2	.	TGTGCCAGCAGCCAAGCCCCCGCACCGAGCTCCTACGAGCAGTACTTC	CASSQAPAPSSYEQYF
many	TRBJ1-2	TRBV12-5	.	TGTGCTAGTGGTCCTCAGGGGCCAAATGGCTACACCTTC	CASGPQGPNGYTF
.	TRBJ1-2	TRBV3-1	.	TGTGCCAGCAGCCAAGTTATGCACCCCGGCTACACCTTC	CASSQVMHPGYTF
many	TRBJ1-1	TRBV3-1	.	TGTGCCAGCAGCCAAGGTTTAGGAACTGAAGCTTTCTTT	CASSQGLGTEAFF
.	TRBJ1-6	TRBV6-1	TRBD1	TGTGCCAGCAGTGGGGACAGGGGGTATTCACCCCTCCACTTT	CASSGDRGYSPLHF
many	TRBJ2-5	TRBV20-1	.	TGCAGTGCCCGAGATCCACGGTGGGTGGAGACCCAGTACTTC	CSARDPRWVETQYF
many	TRBJ1-3	TRBV2	.	TGTGCCAGCAGTGAACAGGCTTTAGATGGGTTCTCTGGAAACACCATATATTTT	CASSEQALDGFSGNTIYF
.	TRBJ1-1	TRBV6-1	.	TGTGCCAGCAGTGACGGCATACAGGGAGTTCGCGCTGAAGCTTTCTTT	CASSDGIQGVRAEAFF
many	TRBJ1-1	TRBV12-3/TRBV12-4	.	TGTGTCCCAAGCAGGGGCTTCGCTGAAGCTTTCTTT	CVPSRGFAEAFF
many	TRBJ2-5	TRBV27	.	TGTGCCAGCAGCGATACGGTCAAGGTTGGGACCCAGTACTTC	CASSDTVKVGTQYF
.	TRBJ1-1	TRBV29-1	.	TGCAGCGTCCGCCCCGGACATTTGAGCACTGAAGCTTTCTTT	CSVRPGHLSTEAFF
many	TRBJ2-2	TRBV30	.	TGTGCCTGGAGTGTACAGGGGAACACCGGGGAGCTGTTTTTT	CAWSVQGNTGELFF
many	TRBJ2-7	TRBV12-3/TRBV12-4	.	TGTGCCAGCACCGCACTACAGGGTTACGAGCAGTACTTC	CASTALQGYEQYF
many	TRBJ1-5	TRBV6-5	.	TGTGCCAGCAGTTACTCGGTATCCAATCAGCCCCAGCATTTT	CASSYSVSNQPQHF
.	TRBJ1-5	TRBV12-3/TRBV12-4	.	TGTGCCACCACAAGGGGGAACAGCAATCAGCCCCAGCATTTT	CATTRGNSNQPQHF
many	TRBJ1-1	TRBV20-1	.	TGCAGTGCTAGAGATTGGGCGGCGAATCGTGAAGCTTTCTTT	CSARDWAANREAFF